This is a list of T cell receptor beta chains from one sample in a study of cytomegalovirus exposure and HLA in healthy donors. Sequencing was performed with immunoSEQ multiplex PCR; in TCRdb, only in-frame clones are kept and a portion is missing. The sample consists of around 300,000 clones, about 86% of them appearing once. The sample taken for sequencing was PBMCs. These receptors were taken from a woman between 18 and 29 years old in good health and CMV-seronegative. Each CDR3 is given with its conserved first and last residue. D genes are given only for firm matches. The size of a clone is reported for some rows only, either as once, few or many, or as a class for expanded clones.

j_call: TRBJ1-4
d_call: .
clone_size: .
v_call: TRBV9
cdr3_nt: TGTGCCAGCAGCCCAAGACAATTCGTTAACGAAAAACTGTTTTTT
cdr3_aa: CASSPRQFVNEKLFF

j_call: TRBJ2-1
d_call: TRBD2
clone_size: .
v_call: TRBV2
cdr3_nt: TGTGCCAGCCCCGGACTAGCGGGATACAATGAGCAGTTCTTC
cdr3_aa: CASPGLAGYNEQFF

j_call: TRBJ1-2
d_call: TRBD1
clone_size: .
v_call: TRBV27
cdr3_nt: TGTGCCAGCAGTCCCCGGGACAGCTCCCCTTATGGCTACACCTTC
cdr3_aa: CASSPRDSSPYGYTF

j_call: TRBJ2-2
d_call: TRBD1
clone_size: .
v_call: TRBV27
cdr3_nt: TGTGCCAGCAGTGGAAAGACAGGGTACACCGGGGAGCTGTTTTTT
cdr3_aa: CASSGKTGYTGELFF

j_call: TRBJ2-7
d_call: TRBD2
clone_size: .
v_call: TRBV10-2
cdr3_nt: TGCGCCAGCCGGACTAGCGGCTCCTACGAGCAGTACTTC
cdr3_aa: CASRTSGSYEQYF

j_call: TRBJ2-3
d_call: TRBD2
clone_size: few
v_call: TRBV12-5
cdr3_nt: TGTGCTAGTGGTTTGCTTGTTAGTGGGACTAGCGGGAAAGATACGCAGTATTTT
cdr3_aa: CASGLLVSGTSGKDTQYF

j_call: TRBJ2-3
d_call: TRBD2
clone_size: .
v_call: TRBV2
cdr3_nt: TGTGCCAGCAGTTTAGCGGGGGGGACTAGCACAGATACGCAGTATTTT
cdr3_aa: CASSLAGGTSTDTQYF

j_call: TRBJ2-5
d_call: TRBD1
clone_size: .
v_call: TRBV7-3
cdr3_nt: TGTGCCAGCAGCTCCGACAGGGACCCTCCAGAGACCCAGTACTTC
cdr3_aa: CASSSDRDPPETQYF

j_call: TRBJ2-2
d_call: TRBD2
clone_size: .
v_call: TRBV19
cdr3_nt: TGTGCCAGTAGCCCGACCCTCGGGGGGATACGAACCGGGGAGCTGTTTTTT
cdr3_aa: CASSPTLGGIRTGELFF

j_call: TRBJ2-7
d_call: TRBD1
clone_size: .
v_call: TRBV7-6
cdr3_nt: TGTGCCAGCAGCTTAGGACAGGGGTTTTCCTACGAGCAGTACTTC
cdr3_aa: CASSLGQGFSYEQYF

j_call: TRBJ1-5
d_call: .
clone_size: .
v_call: TRBV5-4
cdr3_nt: TGTGCCAGCAGCTTGAGAGGAGGGGATCAGCCCCAGCATTTT
cdr3_aa: CASSLRGGDQPQHF

j_call: TRBJ1-5
d_call: .
clone_size: .
v_call: TRBV7-2
cdr3_nt: TGTGCCAGCAGCTTAGGTGAAGGGGTTCGACAGCCCCAGCATTTT
cdr3_aa: CASSLGEGVRQPQHF

j_call: TRBJ1-1
d_call: .
clone_size: .
v_call: TRBV11-3
cdr3_nt: TGTGCCAGCAGCGTGACAGTCTACGGTCAAGCTTTCTTT
cdr3_aa: CASSVTVYGQAFF

j_call: TRBJ1-5
d_call: .
clone_size: .
v_call: TRBV2
cdr3_nt: TGTGCCAGCAGCTTCATCTCATCGGATCAGCCCCAGCATTTT
cdr3_aa: CASSFISSDQPQHF

j_call: TRBJ1-2
d_call: .
clone_size: .
v_call: TRBV6-5
cdr3_nt: TGTGCCAGCAGTTACTCGGGCAGGTTTAACTATGGCTACACCTTC
cdr3_aa: CASSYSGRFNYGYTF

j_call: TRBJ2-7
d_call: TRBD2
clone_size: .
v_call: TRBV18
cdr3_nt: TGTGCCAGCTCACCGCTAGGGCGGGGGAGCACCTACGAGCAGTACTTC
cdr3_aa: CASSPLGRGSTYEQYF

j_call: TRBJ1-2
d_call: TRBD1
clone_size: .
v_call: TRBV7-9
cdr3_nt: TGTGCCAGCAGTCCCACCGGGACAGGACCTATGGGGGGCTACACCTTC
cdr3_aa: CASSPTGTGPMGGYTF

j_call: TRBJ2-3
d_call: TRBD2
clone_size: .
v_call: TRBV18
cdr3_nt: TGTGCCAGCTCACCACTAGCGGGAGGAGGCACAGATACGCAGTATTTT
cdr3_aa: CASSPLAGGGTDTQYF

j_call: TRBJ1-1
d_call: TRBD1
clone_size: .
v_call: TRBV5-1
cdr3_nt: TGCGCCAGCAGTGGACAGGGGCGGCCTTTGAACACTGAAGCTTTCTTT
cdr3_aa: CASSGQGRPLNTEAFF

j_call: TRBJ2-7
d_call: .
clone_size: .
v_call: TRBV10-1
cdr3_nt: TGCGCCAGCTCTCCGGCGGGGAGTAGGTACGAGCAGTACTTC
cdr3_aa: CASSPAGSRYEQYF

j_call: TRBJ2-3
d_call: .
clone_size: .
v_call: TRBV4-1
cdr3_nt: TGCGCCAGCAGCCAAGATTACAGGGCTGAAACAGATACGCAGTATTTT
cdr3_aa: CASSQDYRAETDTQYF

j_call: TRBJ1-1
d_call: .
clone_size: .
v_call: TRBV11-2
cdr3_nt: TGTGCCAGCAGCTTAGCGGGGGAGGGCACTGAAGCTTTCTTT
cdr3_aa: CASSLAGEGTEAFF

j_call: TRBJ1-1
d_call: .
clone_size: .
v_call: TRBV9
cdr3_nt: TGTGCCAGCAGCGTAGTGGGAGTTGAAGCTTTCTTT
cdr3_aa: CASSVVGVEAFF

j_call: TRBJ2-2
d_call: TRBD1
clone_size: .
v_call: TRBV7-3
cdr3_nt: TGTGCCAGCAGCTTATCCCAGGGGGACACCGGGGAGCTGTTTTTT
cdr3_aa: CASSLSQGDTGELFF

j_call: TRBJ1-2
d_call: .
clone_size: .
v_call: TRBV27
cdr3_nt: TGTGCCAGCAGTTTAGTGCCGGGTCTTAACTATGGCTACACCTTC
cdr3_aa: CASSLVPGLNYGYTF

j_call: TRBJ1-1
d_call: .
clone_size: .
v_call: TRBV6-5
cdr3_nt: TGTGCCAGCAGCCCCGGACAGAACACTGAAGCTTTCTTT
cdr3_aa: CASSPGQNTEAFF

j_call: TRBJ2-7
d_call: TRBD2
clone_size: .
v_call: TRBV19
cdr3_nt: TGTGCCAGCAGACTAGCGGGGGGTTCCTACGAGCAGTACTTC
cdr3_aa: CASRLAGGSYEQYF

j_call: TRBJ2-5
d_call: .
clone_size: .
v_call: TRBV6-5
cdr3_nt: TGTGCCAGCAGTTCATCCGACAGGCTTCAAGAGACCCAGTACTTC
cdr3_aa: CASSSSDRLQETQYF

j_call: TRBJ1-1
d_call: TRBD1
clone_size: .
v_call: TRBV6-1
cdr3_nt: TGTGCCAGCAGTGAATTCGGTCAAGACAGGGTGAACACTGAAGCTTTCTTT
cdr3_aa: CASSEFGQDRVNTEAFF

j_call: TRBJ1-4
d_call: TRBD1
clone_size: .
v_call: TRBV30
cdr3_nt: TGTGCCTGGAGTGTGGGGACAGAAGAAAAACTGTTTTTT
cdr3_aa: CAWSVGTEEKLFF

j_call: TRBJ2-7
d_call: TRBD1
clone_size: .
v_call: TRBV28
cdr3_nt: TGTGCCAGCAGTATTTCTGGGACAGGGGGCTACGAGCAGTACTTC
cdr3_aa: CASSISGTGGYEQYF

j_call: TRBJ2-7
d_call: TRBD1
clone_size: few
v_call: TRBV18
cdr3_nt: TGTGCCAGCTCACCAAGGACAGGGGACGAGCAGTACTTC
cdr3_aa: CASSPRTGDEQYF

j_call: TRBJ2-7
d_call: TRBD1
clone_size: .
v_call: TRBV19
cdr3_nt: TGTGCCAGTAGCCCGGGACAGAGATTTTACGAGCAGTACTTC
cdr3_aa: CASSPGQRFYEQYF

j_call: TRBJ2-2
d_call: TRBD1
clone_size: once
v_call: TRBV5-8
cdr3_nt: TGTGCCAGCAGCAGGGGGCCGGACTTTCTCACCGGGGAGCTGTTTTTT
cdr3_aa: CASSRGPDFLTGELFF

j_call: TRBJ2-5
d_call: TRBD1
clone_size: once
v_call: TRBV12-5
cdr3_nt: TGTGCTAGCCTAACAGGGGGAGAGACCCAGTACTTC
cdr3_aa: CASLTGGETQYF

j_call: TRBJ2-1
d_call: TRBD2
clone_size: once
v_call: TRBV4-1
cdr3_nt: TGCGCCAGCAGCCACCGCGAGGCGGTACTAGCGGGAGAGTACAATGAGCAGTTCTTC
cdr3_aa: CASSHREAVLAGEYNEQFF

j_call: TRBJ1-6
d_call: TRBD1
clone_size: .
v_call: TRBV6-5
cdr3_nt: TGTGCCAGCAGTTACGGGACAGGGGGCAATTCACCCCTCCACTTT
cdr3_aa: CASSYGTGGNSPLHF

j_call: TRBJ2-7
d_call: .
clone_size: .
v_call: TRBV9
cdr3_nt: TGTGCCAGCAGCGTAGCGGCAGGGCGCGAGCAGTACTTC
cdr3_aa: CASSVAAGREQYF

j_call: TRBJ2-2
d_call: TRBD1
clone_size: .
v_call: TRBV30
cdr3_nt: TGTGCCTGGAGTCGCGGACAGGGGGGATACACCGGGGAGCTGTTTTTT
cdr3_aa: CAWSRGQGGYTGELFF

j_call: TRBJ1-1
d_call: .
clone_size: .
v_call: TRBV4-1
cdr3_nt: TGCGCCAGCAGCCAAGCGTCGGGGTTTAACACTGAAGCTTTCTTT
cdr3_aa: CASSQASGFNTEAFF

j_call: TRBJ2-5
d_call: TRBD1
clone_size: few
v_call: TRBV6-5
cdr3_nt: TGTGCCAGCAGTCCCAGGGGGCGCGAGACCCAGTACTTC
cdr3_aa: CASSPRGRETQYF

j_call: TRBJ2-6
d_call: TRBD2
clone_size: .
v_call: TRBV4-1
cdr3_nt: TGCGCCAGCAGCCAAGAAGGACTAGCGACTGGGGCCAACGTCCTGACTTTC
cdr3_aa: CASSQEGLATGANVLTF

j_call: TRBJ2-7
d_call: .
clone_size: .
v_call: TRBV6-1
cdr3_nt: TGTGCCAGCACCGATCACGGGGGGCGCTCCTACGAGCAGTACTTC
cdr3_aa: CASTDHGGRSYEQYF

j_call: TRBJ1-5
d_call: .
clone_size: .
v_call: TRBV29-1
cdr3_nt: TGCAGTTCCAGTTCAGGTATCAATCAGCCCCAGCATTTT
cdr3_aa: CSSSSGINQPQHF

j_call: TRBJ2-1
d_call: TRBD1
clone_size: .
v_call: TRBV5-6
cdr3_nt: TGTGCCAGCAGCTTTTTGGACAGGGGACTAAATGAGCAGTTCTTC
cdr3_aa: CASSFLDRGLNEQFF

j_call: TRBJ1-1
d_call: TRBD1
clone_size: .
v_call: TRBV7-2
cdr3_nt: TGTGCCAGCAGCCCCATGACAGGGGGTGGAACTGAAGCTTTCTTT
cdr3_aa: CASSPMTGGGTEAFF

j_call: TRBJ2-7
d_call: TRBD1
clone_size: .
v_call: TRBV10-1
cdr3_nt: TGCGCCAGCAGTGAGGGCAGGGGGTACCACGAGCAGTACTTC
cdr3_aa: CASSEGRGYHEQYF

j_call: TRBJ2-2
d_call: TRBD1
clone_size: .
v_call: TRBV4-3
cdr3_nt: TGCGCCAGCAGCCGCGACAGGGGGACCAACACCGGGGAGCTGTTTTTT
cdr3_aa: CASSRDRGTNTGELFF

j_call: TRBJ2-7
d_call: TRBD1
clone_size: .
v_call: TRBV7-7
cdr3_nt: TGTGCTAGCAGTCCGCGACCCAGGGGGCACTCCTACGAGCAGTACTTC
cdr3_aa: CASSPRPRGHSYEQYF

j_call: TRBJ1-6
d_call: .
clone_size: .
v_call: TRBV10-3
cdr3_nt: TGTGCCATCAGTGAGTCTTCTGTCCCCGGGTCACCCCTCCACTTT
cdr3_aa: CAISESSVPGSPLHF

j_call: TRBJ2-7
d_call: .
clone_size: .
v_call: TRBV6-1
cdr3_nt: TGTGCCAGCAGTGAAGTTGTATTATCCTACGAGCAGTACTTC
cdr3_aa: CASSEVVLSYEQYF

j_call: TRBJ2-3
d_call: .
clone_size: .
v_call: TRBV19
cdr3_nt: TGTGCCAGTTGGCCGGGGGACACAGATACGCAGTATTTT
cdr3_aa: CASWPGDTDTQYF

j_call: TRBJ1-2
d_call: .
clone_size: .
v_call: TRBV25-1
cdr3_nt: TGTGCCAGCAGTGTAGTCGGGGAATGGTATGGCTACACCTTC
cdr3_aa: CASSVVGEWYGYTF